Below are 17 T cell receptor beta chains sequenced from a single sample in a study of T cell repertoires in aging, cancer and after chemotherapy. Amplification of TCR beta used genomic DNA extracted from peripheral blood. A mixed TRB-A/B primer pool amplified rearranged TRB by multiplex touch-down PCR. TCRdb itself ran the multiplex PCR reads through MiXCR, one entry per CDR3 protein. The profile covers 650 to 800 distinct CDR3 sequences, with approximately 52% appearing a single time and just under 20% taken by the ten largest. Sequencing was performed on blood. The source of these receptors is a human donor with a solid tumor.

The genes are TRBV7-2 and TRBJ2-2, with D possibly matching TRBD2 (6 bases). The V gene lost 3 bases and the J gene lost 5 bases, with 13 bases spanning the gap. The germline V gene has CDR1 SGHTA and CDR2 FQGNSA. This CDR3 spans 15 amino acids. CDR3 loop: CASSFTRDSTGELFF. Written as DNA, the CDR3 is TGTGCCAGCAGCTTTACCCGGGACTCAACCGGGGAGCTGTTTTTT. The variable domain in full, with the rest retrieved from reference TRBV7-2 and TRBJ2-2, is GAGVSQSPSNKVTEKGKDVELRCDPISGHTALYWYRQSLGQGLEFLIYFQGNSAPDKSGLPSDRFSAERTGGSVSTLTIQRTQQEDSAVYLCASSFTRDSTGELFFGEGSRLTVL.

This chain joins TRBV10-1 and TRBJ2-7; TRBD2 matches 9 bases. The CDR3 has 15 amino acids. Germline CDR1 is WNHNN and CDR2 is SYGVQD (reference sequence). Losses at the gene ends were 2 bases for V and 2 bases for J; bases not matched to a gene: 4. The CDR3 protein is CASSEKASGTYEQYF. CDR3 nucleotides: TGCGCCAGCAGTGAGAAGGCTAGCGGGACCTACGAGCAGTACTTC.

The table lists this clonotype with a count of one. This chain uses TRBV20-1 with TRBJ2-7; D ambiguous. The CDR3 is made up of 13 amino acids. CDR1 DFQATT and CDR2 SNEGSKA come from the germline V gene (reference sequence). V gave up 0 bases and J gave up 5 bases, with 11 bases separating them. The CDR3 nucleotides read TGCAGTGCTAGAGATAGTGTACGGGACGAGCAGTACTTC. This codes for CSARDSVRDEQYF.

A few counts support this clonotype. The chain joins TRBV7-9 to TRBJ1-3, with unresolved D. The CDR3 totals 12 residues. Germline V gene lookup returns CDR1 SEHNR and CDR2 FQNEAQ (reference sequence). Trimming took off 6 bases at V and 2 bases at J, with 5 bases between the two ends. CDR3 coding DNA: TGTGCCAGCAGGTCCACTGGAAACACCATATATTTT. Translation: CASRSTGNTIYF.

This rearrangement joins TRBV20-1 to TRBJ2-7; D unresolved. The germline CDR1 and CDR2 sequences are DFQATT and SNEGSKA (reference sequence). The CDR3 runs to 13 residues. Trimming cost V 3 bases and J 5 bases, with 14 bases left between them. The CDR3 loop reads CSARGSGYNEQYF. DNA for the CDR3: TGCAGTGCTAGGGGGTCAGGTTATAACGAGCAGTACTTC.

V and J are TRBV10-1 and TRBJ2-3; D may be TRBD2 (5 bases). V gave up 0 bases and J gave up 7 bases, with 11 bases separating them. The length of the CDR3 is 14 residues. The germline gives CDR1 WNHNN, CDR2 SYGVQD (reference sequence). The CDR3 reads CASSESTSLHTQYF. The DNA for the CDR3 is TGCGCCAGCAGTGAGTCTACTAGTCTCCATACGCAGTATTTT.

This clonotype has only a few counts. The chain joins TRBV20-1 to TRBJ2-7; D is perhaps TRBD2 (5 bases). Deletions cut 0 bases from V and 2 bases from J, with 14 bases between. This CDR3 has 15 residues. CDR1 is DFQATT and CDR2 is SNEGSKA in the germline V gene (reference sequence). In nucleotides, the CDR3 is TGCAGTGCTAGAGATAGGGAGTATACCACCTACGAGCAGTACTTC. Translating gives CSARDREYTTYEQYF.

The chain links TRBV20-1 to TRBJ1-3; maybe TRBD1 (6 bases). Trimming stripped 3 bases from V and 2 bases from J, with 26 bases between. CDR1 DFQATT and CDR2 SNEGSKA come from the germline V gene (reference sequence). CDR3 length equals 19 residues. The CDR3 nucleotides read TGCAGTGCTAGGCGAGTATTACAGGGAATTGGTTCCGCTGGAAACACCATATATTTT. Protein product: CSARRVLQGIGSAGNTIYF.

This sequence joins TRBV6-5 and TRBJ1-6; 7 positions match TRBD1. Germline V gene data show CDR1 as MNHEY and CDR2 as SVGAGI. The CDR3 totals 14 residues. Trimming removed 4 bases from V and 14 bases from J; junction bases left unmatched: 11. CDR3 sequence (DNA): TGTGCCAGCAGTTCCGGGACAGCAATAAAAACCCTCCACTTT. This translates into CASSSGTAIKTLHF.

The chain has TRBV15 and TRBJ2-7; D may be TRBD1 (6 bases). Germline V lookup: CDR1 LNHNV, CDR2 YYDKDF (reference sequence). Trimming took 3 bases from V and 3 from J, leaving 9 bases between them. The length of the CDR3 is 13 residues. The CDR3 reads CATSRATGYEQYF. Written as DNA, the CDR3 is TGTGCCACCAGCAGGGCGACAGGCTACGAGCAGTACTTC. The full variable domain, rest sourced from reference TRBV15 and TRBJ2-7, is DAMVIQNPRYQVTQFGKPVTLSCSQTLNHNVMYWYQQKSSQAPKLLFHYYDKDFNNEADTPDNFQSRRPNTSFCFLDIRSPGLGDTAMYLCATSRATGYEQYFGPGTRLTVT.

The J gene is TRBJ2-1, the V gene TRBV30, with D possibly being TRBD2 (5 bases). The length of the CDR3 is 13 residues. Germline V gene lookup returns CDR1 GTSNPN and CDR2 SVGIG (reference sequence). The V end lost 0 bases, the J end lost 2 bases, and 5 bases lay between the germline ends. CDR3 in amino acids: CAWSVLAYNEQFF. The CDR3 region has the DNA TGTGCCTGGAGTGTACTAGCCTACAATGAGCAGTTCTTC.

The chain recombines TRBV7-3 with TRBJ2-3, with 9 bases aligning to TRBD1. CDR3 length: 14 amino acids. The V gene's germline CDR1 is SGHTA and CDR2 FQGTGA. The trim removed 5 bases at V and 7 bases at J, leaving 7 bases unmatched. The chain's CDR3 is CASSPDRGGYTQYF. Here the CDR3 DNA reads TGTGCCAGCAGCCCGGACAGGGGAGGGTATACGCAGTATTTT.

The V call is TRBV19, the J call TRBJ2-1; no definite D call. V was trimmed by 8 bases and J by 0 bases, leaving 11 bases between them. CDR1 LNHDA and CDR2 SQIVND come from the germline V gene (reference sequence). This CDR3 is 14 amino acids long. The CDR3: CASGPLSSYNEQFF. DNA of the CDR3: TGTGCCAGTGGCCCCTTAAGCTCCTACAATGAGCAGTTCTTC.

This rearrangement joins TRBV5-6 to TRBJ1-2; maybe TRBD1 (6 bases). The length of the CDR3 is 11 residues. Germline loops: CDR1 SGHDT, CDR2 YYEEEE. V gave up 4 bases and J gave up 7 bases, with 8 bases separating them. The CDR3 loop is CASSTGFGYTF. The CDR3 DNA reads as TGTGCCAGCAGCACAGGGTTTGGCTACACCTTC.

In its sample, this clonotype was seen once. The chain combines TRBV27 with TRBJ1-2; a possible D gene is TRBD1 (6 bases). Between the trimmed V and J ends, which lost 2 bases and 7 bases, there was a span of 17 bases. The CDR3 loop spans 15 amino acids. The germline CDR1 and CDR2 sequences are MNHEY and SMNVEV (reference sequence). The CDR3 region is CASSLSRTGSFGYTF. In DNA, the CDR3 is TGTGCCAGCAGTTTAAGTCGAACAGGGAGCTTTGGCTACACCTTC.

This CDR3 is CASSDGGNQPQHF. For the CDR3, the DNA is TGTGCCAGCAGCGACGGGGGGAATCAGCCCCAGCATTTT. The J gene is TRBJ1-5, the V gene TRBV7-3, with D perhaps TRBD1 (5 bases). V shed 5 bases and J shed 4 bases, with 9 bases lying between them. CDR1 is SGHTA, CDR2 FQGTGA, per germline. The CDR3 loop spans 13 amino acids.

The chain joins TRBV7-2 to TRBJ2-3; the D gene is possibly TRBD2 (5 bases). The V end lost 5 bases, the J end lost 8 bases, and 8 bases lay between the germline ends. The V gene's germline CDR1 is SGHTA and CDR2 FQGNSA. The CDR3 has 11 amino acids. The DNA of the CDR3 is TGTGCCAGCAGCGCGGAGGTTACGCAGTATTTT. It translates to CASSAEVTQYF.